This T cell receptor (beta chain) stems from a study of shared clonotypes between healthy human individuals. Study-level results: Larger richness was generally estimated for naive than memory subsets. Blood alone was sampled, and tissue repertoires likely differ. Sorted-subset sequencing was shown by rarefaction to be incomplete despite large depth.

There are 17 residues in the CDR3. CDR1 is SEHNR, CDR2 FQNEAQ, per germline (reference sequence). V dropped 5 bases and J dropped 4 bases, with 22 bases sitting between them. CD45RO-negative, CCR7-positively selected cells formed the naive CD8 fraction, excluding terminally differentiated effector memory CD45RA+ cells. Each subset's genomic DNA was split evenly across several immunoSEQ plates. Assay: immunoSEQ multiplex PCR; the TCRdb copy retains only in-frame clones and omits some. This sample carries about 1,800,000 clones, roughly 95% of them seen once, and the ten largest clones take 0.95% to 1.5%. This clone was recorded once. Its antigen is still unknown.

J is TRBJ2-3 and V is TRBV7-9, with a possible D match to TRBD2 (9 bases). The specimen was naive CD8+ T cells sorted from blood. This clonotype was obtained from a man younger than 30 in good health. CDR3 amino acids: CASSELQGGLAADTQYF. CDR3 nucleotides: TGTGCCAGCAGCGAACTACAGGGGGGACTAGCCGCAGATACGCAGTATTTT.